This TCR beta chain was observed in a study of beta chain features in type 1 diabetes (dated by TCRdb to the late 2010s). Describing the broader study: Patients and healthy donors did not differ in mean age, gender distribution, total cell number or subset yield. In the study, recently diagnosed type 1 diabetes patients and matched healthy donors were compared on the TCRB repertoires of their sorted circulating CD4+ T cell subsets. A total of around 110,000,000 sorted cells were examined across all samples, and a strong correlation was observed between cell number per subset and RNA yield. Regulatory and stem cell-like memory subsets were isolated from only 8 patients and about eight healthy donors, whereas naive and central memory subsets came from all 30 or so donors. The paper as a whole reports these results and caveats: At VDJ recombination sites, patients with type 1 diabetes made fewer insertions and deleted more nucleotides, a pattern implying thymic rearrangement abnormalities. In all four CD4+ subsets, TCRB CDR3 length was moderately but significantly shorter in type 1 diabetes patients. Only small numbers of individuals were included in the HLA sub-analyses, which left unresolved whether HLA type had any influence on TCRB rearrangement. PCR may preferentially amplify shorter templates, but because patient and control samples were amplified and corrected together, any resulting skew would affect both groups equally. Because cDNA was sequenced instead of genomic DNA, activated cells with high expression could be over-represented, although the groups did not differ in activation or CD3 levels. Naive, central memory and regulatory TCRB repertoires appeared more similar among patients than among healthy donors.

All of the isolated RNA was reverse transcribed with the High Capacity cDNA Reverse Transcription Kit, so expressed TCRB transcripts were sequenced. Deep immunoSEQ sequencing was applied to naive, central memory and regulatory T cell samples, giving an average of roughly 3.5 million total reads per sample. Sorted cells were lysed in RLT buffer and RNA was extracted with DNase-treated RNeasy Micro or Mini kits, depending on cell number. To prevent cross-contamination, each cell subset was processed individually, whereas patient and healthy donor samples were processed jointly. TCRB sequences were amplified from cDNA with the immunoSEQ multiplex PCR, producing 87-bp fragments spanning the CDR3 region. Sequencing of the amplicons was performed on the Illumina HiSeq platform. As for how the authors treated the data: PCR bias was computationally corrected using synthetic template baselines, reads within Hamming distance 2 were collapsed, and singletons that could not be merged were discarded. Reads were aligned to IMGT to assign V, D and J genes, CDR3 length, and insertions or deletions at six rearrangement sites. Within each subset, clonotype counts were normalized to the number of sorted cells before true diversity and Gini coefficients were calculated with the tcR R package. The overlap coefficient, calculated on TCRB nucleotide sequences, was used to quantify repertoire sharing. As a proxy for the pre-selection repertoire, out-of-frame TCRB sequences from naive cells were analyzed. Drawn from immuneACCESS, this table holds only the in-frame rearrangements with V and J called that TCRdb kept. Clones are partly lost; checked studies trace under half to an unresolved V gene and leave the rest unexplained. V, J and clone size are taken as reported in that table, and D and trimming were inferred from the DNA itself. A total of nearly 250,000 clones appear in this sample, 11% to 15% of them only once. Clones ranked in the top ten supply about 0.03% of the sample.

Relative to germline, V is 8 bases shorter and J is 3 bases shorter, with 15 bases between their ends. According to the germline V gene, CDR1 reads SGHVS and CDR2 reads FNYEAQ. The CDR3, from cysteine to phenylalanine, totals 14 residues. Just CDR3 DNA is preserved here, 42 bases in frame from base 1. A single peripheral blood draw of 95 to 150 mL on average was collected from each donor into heparinised tubes. Naive, central memory, regulatory and stem cell-like memory CD4+ T cells were sorted on a BD FACSAria II using a panel including CD45RO, CCR7, CD25, CD127, CD95 and CD27. Every sorted population had a purity above 98%. Right away, PBMCs were isolated by Lymphoprep density gradient centrifugation and were stained directly, with no culture step. So that batch effects would be minimized, each experiment stained and sorted samples in pairs, pairing one healthy donor with one patient. With respect to this clone: The specificity of this receptor is unknown. The record has no base qualities; no much larger clone is one base away.

The sample comprised naive CD4+ T cells from blood. Taken with the paper, the label for cell subset or site translates to: true naive CD4+ T cells. This receptor was obtained from a middle-aged woman in good health. The V and J segments used are TRBV7-6 and TRBJ2-3, with the D gene not confidently named. Read as DNA, the sequence is TGTGCCAGCGTCCGAGCGTATGGGACAGATACGCAGTATTTT. Its protein is CASVRAYGTDTQYF.